The 28 T cell receptor beta chains presented below share a single source sample, sequenced in a study of tumor-infiltrating lymphocytes in primary liver carcinoma. The approximately 17-34 mg bulk tissue piece was not sorted before simultaneous RNA and DNA extraction. TCR beta cDNA was made from approximately 540 ng total RNA with a constant-region primer. The TCR beta library was amplified through three nested multiplex PCR rounds in a modified ARM-PCR procedure. Two initial PCR rounds of around 10 cycles each paired TRBV1-TRBV30 forward primers with a C-beta reverse primer. TCRdb re-analysed the multiplex PCR reads in MiXCR, keeping a single row per CDR3 protein. The sample has approximately 22,000 distinct CDR3 sequences, around 76% seen once. The sequencing input was liver tumor tissue from sampling region 1. As to subset: tumor region T1, superior pole. These receptors originate from a man aged 40-49 years with primary liver carcinoma and hepatitis B virus infection.

Points on this clonotype: One end of the junction varies from germline; a read error may be responsible. V is TRBV7-9 and J is TRBJ1-1, with a weak D call TRBD1 (5 bases). Looked up from germline, CDR1 is SEHNR and CDR2 is FQNEAQ (reference sequence). The CDR3 loop spans 13 amino acids. The CDR3 DNA follows: TGTGCCGGCAGCTTAGGGGCGGGCTCCGAAGCTATCTTT. Translating gives CAGSLGAGSEAIF.

Judged by abundance, this clonotype is large (0.1 to 1%). V gene TRBV29-1 combines with J gene TRBJ2-3; 11 nucleotides agree with TRBD2. The ends lost 5 bases at V and 2 bases at J; junction bases unmatched: 6. Germline CDR1 SQVTM, CDR2 ANQGSEA. The CDR3 totals 15 residues. CDR3 sequence: CSVSGTSGFTDTQYF. The CDR3 DNA follows: TGCAGCGTTTCCGGGACTAGCGGATTCACAGATACGCAGTATTTT.

Regarding this clonotype: A read error may be the cause here, since a much bigger clone is one base away. The CDR3 bases are TGTGCCAGCAGTTACCCGGGACAGAGGGCAGGTGAGCAGTTCTTC. It is translated as CASSYPGQRAGEQFF. This chain links TRBV6-6 with TRBJ2-1, with 7 positions matching TRBD1. This CDR3 contains 15 residues. The V and J ends lost 2 bases and 9 bases, in that order; junction bases with no gene match: 10. From germline, CDR1 is MNHNY and CDR2 SVGAGI (reference sequence).

A word on this clonotype: A much larger clone is a single base away; this may be a read error. The chain combines TRBV12-3 or TRBV12-4 with TRBJ2-1, with D tentatively TRBD2 (5 bases). This CDR3 region has 14 residues. The CDR3 DNA follows: TGCGCCAGCAGTTTTCGGGGAGAGCCCAATGGGCAGTTCTTC. As protein: CASSFRGEPNGQFF.

Comment on this clonotype: The conserved final phenylalanine or tryptophan is absent from the CDR3, which likely points to a read error. V usage is TRBV6-5 and J usage is TRBJ2-6, with D unclear. This CDR3 region has 13 residues. The germline CDR1 and CDR2 sequences are MNHEY and SVGAGI. With 7 bases removed from V and 5 bases from J, the gap between germline ends came to 9 bases. The CDR3 sequence is CASTESWANVLTL. The DNA of the CDR3 is TGTGCCAGCACCGAGTCGTGGGCCAACGTCCTGACTTTA.

Remarks on this clonotype: The junction departs from germline at one end; a sequencing error may be responsible. The V gene is TRBV11-2, the J gene TRBJ2-5, with D unclear. From germline, CDR1 is SGHAT and CDR2 FQNNGV. The CDR3 runs 16 residues. This chain's CDR3 is CASTQTPGGGKETLYF. The DNA for the CDR3 is TGTGCCAGCACCCAAACTCCTGGCGGTGGCAAAGAGACCCTGTACTTC.

Notes on this clonotype: A junction boundary mismatches the germline segment, possibly from a read error. The chain couples TRBV28 to TRBJ2-6; D is possibly TRBD2 (6 bases). CDR1 MDHEN and CDR2 SYDVKM come from the germline V gene. The CDR3 is 18 amino acids. The CDR3: CASNFLGQGLSRANVLTF. CDR3 nucleotides: TGTGCCAGCAATTTTCTCGGGCAGGGACTCTCTAGGGCCAACGTCCTGACTTTC.

Notes on this clonotype: The junction differs from germline at one of its ends, possibly a read error. J is TRBJ2-7 and V is TRBV5-1, with 7 bases that match TRBD2. The CDR3 totals 14 residues. The germline gives CDR1 SGHRS, CDR2 YFSETQ. CDR3 protein: CASSLSGGTYEQYF. CDR3 DNA: TGCGCCAGTAGCTTGTCGGGAGGCACATACGAGCAGTACTTC.

V is TRBV20-1 and J is TRBJ2-7, with 11 bases lining up with TRBD2. The CDR3 length is 17 residues. V gave up 5 bases and J gave up 6 bases; unmatched junction bases: 18. CDR1 DFQATT and CDR2 SNEGSKA come from the germline V gene (reference sequence). The CDR3: CSAFTVGLAGGVVEQYF. CDR3 bases: TGCAGTGCTTTTACGGTCGGCCTAGCGGGAGGCGTGGTCGAGCAGTACTTC.

Details on this clonotype: This CDR3 fails to terminate in the conserved phenylalanine or tryptophan, so it likely reflects a read error. The chain links TRBV6-6 to TRBJ2-2, with TRBD2 matching 13 bases. Looked up from germline, CDR1 is MNHNY and CDR2 is SVGAGI (reference sequence). CDR3 length: 20 amino acids. The CDR3 here is CVSSPLVGLAGPTNTGELFC. DNA for the CDR3: TGTGTCAGCAGTCCGCTCGTGGGACTAGCGGGACCAACGAACACCGGGGAGCTGTTTTGT.

Points on this clonotype: A read error may be the cause here, since a much bigger clone is one base away. The chain is built from TRBV2 and TRBJ2-1; D unresolved. Per the germline V gene, CDR1 is SNHLY and CDR2 is FYNNEI. The CDR3 length is 14 residues. This CDR3 reads CASSGRVNLNEQLF. The CDR3 DNA is TGTGCCAGCAGTGGTAGAGTAAATTTGAATGAGCAGTTATTC. Filled out from reference TRBV2 and TRBJ2-1, the complete variable domain reads EPEVTQTPSHQVTQMGQEVILRCVPISNHLYFYWYRQILGQKVEFLVSFYNNEISEKSEIFDDQFSVERPDGSNFTLKIRSTKLEDSAMYFCASSGRVNLNEQLFGPGTRLTVL.

This clonotype was counted ten times or more. A much larger clone lies one base from this, so it may be a read error. The V and J genes are TRBV7-8 and TRBJ1-6; unclear D gene. The CDR3 has 14 amino acids. CDR1 is SGHVS, CDR2 FQNEAQ, per germline. Here the CDR3 DNA reads TGTACCAGCAGCTCGAACACCGGTGATTCACCCCTCCACTTT. Protein sequence: CTSSSNTGDSPLHF.

About this clonotype itself: Because the CDR3 is missing its conserved closing phenylalanine or tryptophan, this is likely a read error. Because the CDR3's place on the DNA is in doubt, the DNA is left out and the CDR3 is given as listed by TCRdb. The J gene is TRBJ2-1, the V gene TRBV6-1; the table's D call, TRBD2, was not checked against the DNA. CDR1 and CDR2 (germline): MNHNS, SASEGT. The CDR3 contains 16 residues when both ends are counted. CDR3 region: CAGRPPGLAAYNEQLL.

Concerning this clonotype: At one boundary the junction diverges from the germline segment, which might be a read error. J is TRBJ2-5 and V is TRBV29-1, with TRBD1 identical over 12 bases. The germline gives CDR1 SQVTM, CDR2 ANQGSEA. The CDR3 has 15 residues. The CDR3, as DNA: TGCATCATTGAAGGGGACAGGGGGCGGTCAGAGACCCACTACTTC. It translates to CIIEGDRGRSETHYF.

About this clonotype: At one end, the junction sequence differs from germline, possibly due to a read error. The chain employs TRBV6-5 and TRBJ2-7, with 9 nucleotides matching TRBD1. Germline V lookup: CDR1 MNHEY, CDR2 SVGAGI. The CDR3 spans 13 residues. CDR3 DNA sequence: TGTGCCAGCAATGTTTCACAGGGGGCAAAGGAGTGCTTC. As protein: CASNVSQGAKECF.

This clonotype has at least ten counts. This sequence joins TRBV5-1 and TRBJ2-3; D not resolved. The V gene's germline CDR1 is SGHRS and CDR2 YFSETQ. The CDR3 length is 14 residues. The V end was cut by 0 bases, the J end by 1 base, with 6 bases between. The CDR3 DNA is TGCGCCAGCAGCTTGGACTTGGGCACAGATACGCAGTATTTT. Protein sequence: CASSLDLGTDTQYF.

Of note for this clonotype: An end of the junction differs from the germline gene, which may be a read error. This chain joins TRBV7-8 and TRBJ2-7; D might be TRBD2 (6 bases). Germline V gene lookup returns CDR1 SGHVS and CDR2 FQNEAQ. This CDR3 has 13 residues. CDR3 amino acids: CTSSNVLGGEQYF. The CDR3 DNA sequence: TGTACCAGCAGTAACGTTTTGGGAGGCGAGCAGTACTTC.

Worth noting for this clonotype: The germline gene is not matched at one end of the junction; a read error may be the cause. The J gene is TRBJ2-3, the V gene TRBV6-5; 7 positions match TRBD2. The CDR3 sequence is 17 residues long. Germline CDR1 MNHEY, CDR2 SVGAGI. The DNA of the CDR3 is TGCGTCAGCCACGAACACGACGGGAGGAAGGAGACAGATACGCAGTATTTT. The encoded protein is CVSHEHDGRKETDTQYF.

As for this clonotype: Likely a read error: the CDR3 ends without its conserved phenylalanine or tryptophan. The chain links TRBV11-2 to TRBJ1-6; the D is unclear. The CDR3 runs to 16 residues. The germline gives CDR1 SGHAT, CDR2 FQNNGV. CDR3 nucleotide sequence: TGTGCCGGCAGCTTAGATCTTAGCAGCCAATTCAGAATCCTCCACTGT. Translating it yields CAGSLDLSSQFRILHC.

Notes on this clonotype: Its ends do not fully match the called genes, so a read error is possible. The chain joins TRBV6-5 to TRBJ2-7, with 7 bases identical to TRBD1. CDR1 is MNHEY and CDR2 is SVGAGI in the germline V gene. The CDR3 sequence is 13 residues long. The CDR3 coding sequence is TGTGCCAGCAGTATGACAGGGATCCACGAGCAGTATTTC. Protein sequence: CASSMTGIHEQYF.

Concerning this clonotype: One junction end does not reproduce the germline sequence, and a read error may be involved. The chain links TRBV11-2 to TRBJ1-6, with D unresolved. CDR3 length: 15 residues. Looked up from germline, CDR1 is SGHAT and CDR2 is FQNNGV. The CDR3 sequence is CASNLEVAAISPPHF. In DNA form, the CDR3 reads TGTGCCAGTAACTTAGAAGTGGCAGCCATCTCACCCCCCCACTTT.

V usage is TRBV29-1 and J usage is TRBJ2-1; D may be TRBD2 (6 bases). Trimming removed 7 bases from V and 7 bases from J, with 14 bases in between. This CDR3 is built from 12 residues. Germline CDR1 SQVTM, CDR2 ANQGSEA. The CDR3 reads CSACSGGNEQFF. As DNA, the CDR3 is TGCAGCGCCTGCTCAGGAGGGAATGAGCAGTTCTTC.

About this clonotype: At one end, the junction sequence differs from germline, possibly due to a read error. V and J are TRBV4-2 and TRBJ2-3, with 10 bases aligning to TRBD2. Germline CDR1 reads LGHNA; CDR2 reads YNFKEQ. The CDR3 contains 18 residues. The CDR3 DNA reads TGTGCCAGCAGCCAAGTAGCGTTTCTAGCGGGAGCGACAGGTACGCAGTATTTT. Amino acids: CASSQVAFLAGATGTQYF.

As for this clonotype: This may be a read error: a much more frequent sequence differs by one nucleotide. V gene TRBV20-1 combines with J gene TRBJ2-5; maybe TRBD2 (6 bases). The CDR3 spans 14 residues. Deletions cut 2 bases from V and 1 base from J, with 11 bases between. Germline V lookup: CDR1 DFQATT, CDR2 SNEGSKA (reference sequence). DNA of the CDR3: TGCAGTGCTAGAATTCTAGCGACCCAAGAGACCCAGTACTTC. Its protein is CSARILATQETQYF.

V is TRBV12-3 or TRBV12-4 and J is TRBJ2-4; D is undetermined. With 7 bases removed from V and 5 bases from J, the gap between germline ends came to 9 bases. The CDR3 is 12 amino acids. This CDR3 is CASILSQNIQYF. The CDR3, as DNA: TGTGCCAGCATCTTGTCCCAAAACATTCAGTACTTC.

There are a few counts of this clonotype. The final CDR3 position lacks the conserved phenylalanine or tryptophan, pointing to a likely read error. V is TRBV4-1 and J is TRBJ1-4, with 7 bases matching TRBD1. Looked up from germline, CDR1 is MGHRA and CDR2 is YSYEKL. The CDR3 totals 14 residues. Germline trimming cut 7 bases from V and 7 bases from J; bases unmatched to any gene: 9. The CDR3 nucleotides are TGCGCCAGCAACTGGGGGCAGGGGGGTGAAAAACTGTTTTCT. Translation gives CASNWGQGGEKLFS.

With regard to this clonotype: Compared with germline, one end of the junction differs, possibly owing to a read error. This sequence joins TRBV11-2 and TRBJ2-7; a weak D match, TRBD1 (5 bases). Germline values: CDR1 SGHAT, CDR2 FQNNGV. The CDR3 totals 11 residues. The CDR3 loop is CVSSDSYEQYF. CDR3 coding DNA: TGTGTCAGCTCAGACAGTTACGAGCAGTACTTC.

To note about this clonotype: The junction shows a germline mismatch at one end, possibly a read error. J is TRBJ2-2 and V is TRBV6-5, with D possibly being TRBD1 or TRBD2 (6 bases each). The CDR3 contains 14 residues. The germline V gene has CDR1 MNHEY and CDR2 SVGAGI. DNA for the CDR3: TGTGCCAGCAAGGACATAAGGGACACGGGGGAGCTCTTTTTT. Translated: CASKDIRDTGELFF.